This T cell receptor beta chain is from a study of response to subunit inactivated influenza vaccine. Each CDR3 protein gets one entry after TCRdb re-called the RT-PCR reads with MiXCR. The table shows hundreds of thousands of distinct CDR3 sequences, with more than 11% occurring only once. Broader study findings: Authors proposed each seasonal influenza vaccination draws in few new T cells.

This clonotype was seen a single time. Its specificity is unknown. The sample was PBMCs from blood, taken approximately 15 days before vaccination. This clonotype originated in a man aged 50 to 59 who received an inactivated influenza vaccine.

In DNA, the CDR3 is TGTGCCAGCAGCGTCTCTAGCGGGAGGGCGAATGAGCAGTTCTTC. Translated: CASSVSSGRANEQFF. This rearrangement joins TRBV7-9 to TRBJ2-1; TRBD2 agrees at 12 bases. This CDR3 is 15 amino acids long. Trimming at V came to 5 bases and at J to 7 bases, leaving 6 bases not matched to a gene. Germline V gene sequence: CDR1 SEHNR, CDR2 FQNEAQ (reference sequence).